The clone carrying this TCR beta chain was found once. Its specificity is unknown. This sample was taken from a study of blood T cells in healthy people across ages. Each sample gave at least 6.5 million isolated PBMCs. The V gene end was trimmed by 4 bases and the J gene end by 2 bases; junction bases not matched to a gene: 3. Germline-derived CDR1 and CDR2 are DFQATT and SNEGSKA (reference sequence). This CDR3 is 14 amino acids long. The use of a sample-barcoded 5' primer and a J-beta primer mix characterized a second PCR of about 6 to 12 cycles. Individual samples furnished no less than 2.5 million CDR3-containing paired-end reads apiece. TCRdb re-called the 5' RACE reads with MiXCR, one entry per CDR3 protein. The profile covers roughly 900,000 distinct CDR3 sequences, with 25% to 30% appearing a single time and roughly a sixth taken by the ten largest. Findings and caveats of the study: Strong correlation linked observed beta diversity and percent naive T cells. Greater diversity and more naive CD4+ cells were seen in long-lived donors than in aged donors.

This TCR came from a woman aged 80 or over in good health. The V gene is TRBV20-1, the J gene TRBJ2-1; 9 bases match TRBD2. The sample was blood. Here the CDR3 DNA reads TGCAGTGCTATTAGCGGGGGCCCCTACAATGAGCAGTTCTTC. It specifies CSAISGGPYNEQFF.